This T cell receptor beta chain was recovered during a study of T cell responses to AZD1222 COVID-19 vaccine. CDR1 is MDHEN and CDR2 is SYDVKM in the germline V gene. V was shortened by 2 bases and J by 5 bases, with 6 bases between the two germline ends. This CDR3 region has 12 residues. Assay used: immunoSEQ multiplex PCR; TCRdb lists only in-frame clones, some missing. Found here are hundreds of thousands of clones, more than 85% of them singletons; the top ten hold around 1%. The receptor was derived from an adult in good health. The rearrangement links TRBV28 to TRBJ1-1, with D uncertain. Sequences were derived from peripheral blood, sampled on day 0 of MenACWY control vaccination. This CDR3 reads CASSLGLTEAFF. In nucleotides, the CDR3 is TGTGCCAGCAGTTTAGGCTTAACTGAAGCTTTCTTT.